What follows describes a single TCR beta chain. TCRdb's copy holds only in-frame clones and misses some; the assay was immunoSEQ multiplex PCR. The repertoire holds about 3,300 clones, with roughly nine tenths as singletons. The CDR3 consists of 13 residues. The V and J ends lost 3 bases and 2 bases respectively, with 7 bases between them. CDR1 MNHEY and CDR2 SMNVEV come from the germline V gene (reference sequence). This entry is derived from a study of tumor T cells in aggressive B-cell lymphoma. Sequences were obtained from tumor tissue. The J gene is TRBJ1-2, the V gene TRBV27, with a weak D call TRBD1 (6 bases). The source is an adult with diffuse large B cell lymphoma. The CDR3 reads CASSLGQNYGYTF. CDR3 bases: TGTGCCAGCAGTTTGGGACAAAACTATGGCTACACCTTC.